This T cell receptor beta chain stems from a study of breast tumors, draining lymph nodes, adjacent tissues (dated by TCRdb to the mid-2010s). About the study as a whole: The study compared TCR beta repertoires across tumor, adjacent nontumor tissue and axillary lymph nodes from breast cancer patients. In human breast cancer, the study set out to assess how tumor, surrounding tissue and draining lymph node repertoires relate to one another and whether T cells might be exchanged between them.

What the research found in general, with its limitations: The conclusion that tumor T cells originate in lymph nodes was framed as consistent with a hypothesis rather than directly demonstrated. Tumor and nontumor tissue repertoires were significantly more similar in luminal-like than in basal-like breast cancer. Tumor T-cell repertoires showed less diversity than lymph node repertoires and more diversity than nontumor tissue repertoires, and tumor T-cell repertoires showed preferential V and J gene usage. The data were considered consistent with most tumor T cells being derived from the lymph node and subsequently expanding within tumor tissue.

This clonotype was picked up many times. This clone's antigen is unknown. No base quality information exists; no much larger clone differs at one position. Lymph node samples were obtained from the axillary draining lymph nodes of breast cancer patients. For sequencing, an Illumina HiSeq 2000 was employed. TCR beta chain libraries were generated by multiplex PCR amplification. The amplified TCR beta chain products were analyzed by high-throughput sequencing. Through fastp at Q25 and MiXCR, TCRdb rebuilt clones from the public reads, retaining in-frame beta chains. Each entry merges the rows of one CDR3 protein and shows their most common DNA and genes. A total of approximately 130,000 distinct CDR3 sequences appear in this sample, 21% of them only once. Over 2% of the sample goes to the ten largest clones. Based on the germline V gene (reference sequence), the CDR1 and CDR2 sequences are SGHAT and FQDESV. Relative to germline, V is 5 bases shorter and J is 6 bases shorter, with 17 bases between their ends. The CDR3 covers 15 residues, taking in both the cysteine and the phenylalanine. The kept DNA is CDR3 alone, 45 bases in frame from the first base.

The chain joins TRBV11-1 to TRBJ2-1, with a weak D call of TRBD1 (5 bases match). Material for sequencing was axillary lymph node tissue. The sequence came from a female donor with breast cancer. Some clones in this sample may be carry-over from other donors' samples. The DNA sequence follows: TGTGCCAGCAGCCCATCTTCGACAGAAGTCAATGAGCAGTTCTTC. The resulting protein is CASSPSSTEVNEQFF.